The 21 T cell receptor beta chains listed next were all sequenced from one sample in a study of blood T cell repertoires in COVID-19 (dated by TCRdb to about 2020). The receptor library was made with the immunoSEQ multiplex PCR assay. Imported from immuneACCESS, the table was reduced by TCRdb to in-frame sequences with V and J called. These copies leave out some clones; in studies compared against another copy, an unresolved V gene accounts for under half, and the cause of the remainder is not known. For this sample there are roughly 190,000 clones; about 90% appear just once. Around 2.1% of the sample belongs to the ten largest clones. Material: PBMCs or T cells enriched from blood (not recorded which). These receptors were taken from a woman aged 30 to 39 who had recovered from COVID-19.

The chain's CDR3 is CASSIFGQGNTEAFF. The CDR3 bases are TGTGCCAGTAGTATATTCGGGCAGGGGAACACTGAAGCTTTCTTT. V and J are TRBV19 and TRBJ1-1, with a possible D match to TRBD1 (5 bases). Germline-derived CDR1 and CDR2 are LNHDA and SQIVND (reference sequence). This CDR3 contains 15 residues. V lost 2 bases, J lost 1 base, and 11 bases lay in between.

The rearrangement joins TRBV6-2 or TRBV6-3 to TRBJ2-5, with 7 positions matching TRBD2. Per the germline V gene, CDR1 is MNHEY and CDR2 is SVGEGT. Germline trimming cut 2 bases from V and 5 bases from J; bases unmatched to any gene: 17. CDR3 length: 18 amino acids. CDR3 residues: CASSYGSGAAGVGETQYF. The CDR3, as DNA: TGTGCCAGCAGTTACGGTTCCGGCGCGGCGGGAGTGGGTGAGACCCAGTACTTC.

This sequence joins TRBV6-5 and TRBJ2-5; TRBD1 matches 9 bases. V lost 6 bases, J lost 5 bases, and 7 bases stayed unmatched. Germline values: CDR1 MNHEY, CDR2 SVGAGI. The CDR3 covers 14 residues. The DNA for the CDR3 is TGTGCCAGCAGAGGGACAGGGCGAGGGGAGACCCAGTACTTC. Protein product: CASRGTGRGETQYF.

The genes are TRBV6-5 and TRBJ1-4; 7 bases fit TRBD1. Germline V gene sequence: CDR1 MNHEY, CDR2 SVGAGI. With 10 bases clipped from V and 8 bases from J, the junction kept 13 bases outside the gene matches. CDR3 length equals 14 residues. The CDR3: CAISKTGEREKLFF. In DNA, the CDR3 is TGTGCCATATCCAAAACAGGGGAGCGAGAAAAACTGTTTTTT.

The chain carries TRBV24-1 and TRBJ2-6; 12 nucleotides agree with TRBD1. Germline V gene data show CDR1 as KGHDR and CDR2 as SFDVKD. This CDR3 has 16 residues. The ends lost 6 bases at V and 4 bases at J; junction bases unmatched: 3. The DNA of the CDR3 is TGTGCCACCAGTCGGGACAGGGGGCCCGGGGCCAACGTCCTGACTTTC. Its protein product is CATSRDRGPGANVLTF.

This clone occurred once. CDR3 DNA sequence: TGTGCCAGCAGCTTAGAAGCGATTAACTATGGCGGCTACACCTTC. Encoded protein: CASSLEAINYGGYTF. The J gene is TRBJ1-2, the V gene TRBV7-9; no reliable D call. This CDR3 has 15 amino acids. V shed 1 base and J shed 8 bases, with 17 bases lying between them. Germline CDR1 reads SEHNR; CDR2 reads FQNEAQ (reference sequence).

This chain uses TRBV18 with TRBJ2-2; D may be TRBD1 (6 bases). The V and J ends lost 1 base and 5 bases respectively, with 8 bases between them. CDR1 is KGHSH and CDR2 is LQKENI in the germline V gene. The CDR3 is 14 residues long. Here the CDR3 DNA reads TGTGCCAGCTCACCACTGGGGGCTACCGGGGAGCTGTTTTTT. It codes for CASSPLGATGELFF.

This clone was observed a single time. The V call is TRBV5-5, the J call TRBJ2-1; D unresolved. Trimming took off 2 bases at V and 6 bases at J, with 18 bases between the two ends. Germline V lookup: CDR1 SGHKS, CDR2 YYEKEE (reference sequence). There are 16 residues in the CDR3. This CDR3 reads CASSLSPFLTSNEQFF. The CDR3 bases are TGTGCCAGCAGCTTAAGTCCGTTCCTAACGAGCAATGAGCAGTTCTTC.

V gene TRBV24-1 combines with J gene TRBJ2-2, with D perhaps matching TRBD1 (6 bases). The CDR3 sequence is 15 residues long. V lost 9 bases, J lost 4 bases, and 17 bases lay in between. Germline V CDR1 and CDR2: KGHDR, SFDVKD. CDR3 protein: CATRPHRDGTGELFF. The CDR3 DNA sequence: TGTGCCACCCGCCCCCACAGGGATGGCACCGGGGAGCTGTTTTTT.

This clone was detected a few times. The rearrangement uses TRBV4-1 and TRBJ2-5; 9 bases agree with TRBD2. Per germline, CDR1 MGHRA and CDR2 YSYEKL. The junction had 4 bases not matched to a gene; V was cut back by 1 base and J by 4 bases. The CDR3 contains 15 residues. The CDR3: CASSQVRGGAETQYF. The CDR3 DNA reads as TGCGCCAGCAGCCAAGTGCGCGGGGGGGCAGAGACCCAGTACTTC.

The chain links TRBV24-1 to TRBJ1-5; 8 bases align to TRBD1. From germline, CDR1 is KGHDR and CDR2 SFDVKD. V shed 3 bases and J 0 bases; nucleotides not matched to a gene: 9. This CDR3 is 18 amino acids long. Here the CDR3 DNA reads TGTGCCACCAGTGATCCCGGGACAGGCCAGTATAGCAATCAGCCCCAGCATTTT. As protein: CATSDPGTGQYSNQPQHF.

Comment on this clone: Other DNA sequences in the sample encode the same CDR3. This chain uses TRBV3-1 (or the pseudogene TRBV3-2) with TRBJ1-1; D is undetermined. Germline V gives CDR1 LGHDT, CDR2 YNNKEL (reference sequence). This CDR3 is 14 amino acids long. Between the trimmed V and J ends, which lost 1 base and 0 bases, there was a span of 6 bases. The CDR3 protein is CASSQGTLNTEAFF. The CDR3 region has the DNA TGTGCCAGCAGCCAAGGGACTCTGAACACTGAAGCTTTCTTT.

The J gene is TRBJ1-1, the V gene TRBV4-2; 10 bases are a match to TRBD1. The CDR3 has 16 residues. Germline CDR1 reads LGHNA; CDR2 reads YNFKEQ. J gave up 3 bases and V 6 bases, and 10 bases lay outside the gene matches. The CDR3 spells CASRPGQGNEDTEAFF. CDR3 DNA: TGTGCCAGCAGACCGGGACAGGGGAATGAGGACACTGAAGCTTTCTTT.

The chain uses TRBV19 and TRBJ2-2; 11 bases agree with TRBD2. V trimming: 10 bases; J trimming: 1 base; junction bases outside the gene matches: 11. The CDR3 spans 17 residues. CDR1 and CDR2 (germline): LNHDA, SQIVND (reference sequence). The DNA for the CDR3 is TGTGCCACCCTCGGGCTAGCGGGGGGATTGAACACCGGGGAGCTGTTTTTT. It encodes CATLGLAGGLNTGELFF.

V and J are TRBV27 and TRBJ1-5; a weak D match, TRBD1 (6 bases). The CDR3 totals 16 residues. V lost 2 bases, J lost 6 bases, and 17 bases lay in between. Germline assignment: CDR1 MNHEY and CDR2 SMNVEV (reference sequence). CDR3: CASSLGFGDTGQPQHF. CDR3 coding DNA: TGTGCCAGCAGTTTAGGTTTTGGGGACACCGGTCAGCCCCAGCATTTT.

V is TRBV7-2 and J is TRBJ1-6, with 7 nucleotides matching TRBD1. The CDR3 is made up of 17 amino acids. Germline V gene lookup returns CDR1 SGHTA and CDR2 FQGNSA. Germline trimming cut 0 bases from V and 7 bases from J; bases unmatched to any gene: 9. The CDR3 spells CASSLAIVRGRNSPLHF. As DNA, the CDR3 is TGTGCCAGCAGCTTAGCGATTGTTAGGGGGCGGAATTCACCCCTCCACTTT.

J is TRBJ2-1 and V is TRBV24-1; 11 bases map to TRBD1. Losses at the gene ends were 3 bases for V and 6 bases for J; bases not matched to a gene: 6. From germline, CDR1 is KGHDR and CDR2 SFDVKD. The CDR3 is 16 residues long. CDR3 sequence (DNA): TGTGCCACCAGTGATAGAGGGACAGGGGGGCGCAATGAGCAGTTCTTC. It is translated as CATSDRGTGGRNEQFF.

V gene TRBV5-1 combines with J gene TRBJ2-5; perhaps TRBD2 as D (5 bases). Germline V gives CDR1 SGHRS, CDR2 YFSETQ. V gave up 4 bases and J gave up 5 bases, with 12 bases separating them. The CDR3 runs to 13 residues. CDR3 region: CASSQLVAETQYF. For the CDR3, the DNA is TGCGCCAGCAGCCAGTTGGTAGCGGAGACCCAGTACTTC.

The genes are TRBV5-1 and TRBJ1-4; the match to TRBD1 covers 9 bases. From germline, CDR1 is SGHRS and CDR2 YFSETQ. The CDR3 contains 16 residues. J gave up 7 bases and V 0 bases, and 7 bases lay outside the gene matches. The CDR3 sequence: CASSLAGTGTAEKLFF. The CDR3 coding sequence is TGCGCCAGCAGCTTGGCCGGGACAGGGACAGCTGAAAAACTGTTTTTT.

The J gene is TRBJ1-4, the V gene TRBV7-8, with 10 bases matching TRBD1. V lost 5 bases and J lost 7; bases outside the gene matches: 7. CDR3 length equals 15 residues. Germline loops: CDR1 SGHVS, CDR2 FQNEAQ. The CDR3 nucleotides are TGTGCCAGCAGCACGACAGGGGGCGCGGGTGAAAAACTGTTTTTT. Its translation: CASSTTGGAGEKLFF.

The gene calls are TRBV4-2 and TRBJ1-5; weak D call: TRBD1 (6 bases). Per the germline V gene, CDR1 is LGHNA and CDR2 is YNFKEQ. This CDR3 region has 18 residues. V gave up 0 bases and J gave up 3 bases, with 18 bases separating them. Written as DNA, the CDR3 is TGTGCCAGCAGCCAAGAAGGTGAGGGCACAGGGTTCAATCAGCCCCAGCATTTT. It yields the protein CASSQEGEGTGFNQPQHF.